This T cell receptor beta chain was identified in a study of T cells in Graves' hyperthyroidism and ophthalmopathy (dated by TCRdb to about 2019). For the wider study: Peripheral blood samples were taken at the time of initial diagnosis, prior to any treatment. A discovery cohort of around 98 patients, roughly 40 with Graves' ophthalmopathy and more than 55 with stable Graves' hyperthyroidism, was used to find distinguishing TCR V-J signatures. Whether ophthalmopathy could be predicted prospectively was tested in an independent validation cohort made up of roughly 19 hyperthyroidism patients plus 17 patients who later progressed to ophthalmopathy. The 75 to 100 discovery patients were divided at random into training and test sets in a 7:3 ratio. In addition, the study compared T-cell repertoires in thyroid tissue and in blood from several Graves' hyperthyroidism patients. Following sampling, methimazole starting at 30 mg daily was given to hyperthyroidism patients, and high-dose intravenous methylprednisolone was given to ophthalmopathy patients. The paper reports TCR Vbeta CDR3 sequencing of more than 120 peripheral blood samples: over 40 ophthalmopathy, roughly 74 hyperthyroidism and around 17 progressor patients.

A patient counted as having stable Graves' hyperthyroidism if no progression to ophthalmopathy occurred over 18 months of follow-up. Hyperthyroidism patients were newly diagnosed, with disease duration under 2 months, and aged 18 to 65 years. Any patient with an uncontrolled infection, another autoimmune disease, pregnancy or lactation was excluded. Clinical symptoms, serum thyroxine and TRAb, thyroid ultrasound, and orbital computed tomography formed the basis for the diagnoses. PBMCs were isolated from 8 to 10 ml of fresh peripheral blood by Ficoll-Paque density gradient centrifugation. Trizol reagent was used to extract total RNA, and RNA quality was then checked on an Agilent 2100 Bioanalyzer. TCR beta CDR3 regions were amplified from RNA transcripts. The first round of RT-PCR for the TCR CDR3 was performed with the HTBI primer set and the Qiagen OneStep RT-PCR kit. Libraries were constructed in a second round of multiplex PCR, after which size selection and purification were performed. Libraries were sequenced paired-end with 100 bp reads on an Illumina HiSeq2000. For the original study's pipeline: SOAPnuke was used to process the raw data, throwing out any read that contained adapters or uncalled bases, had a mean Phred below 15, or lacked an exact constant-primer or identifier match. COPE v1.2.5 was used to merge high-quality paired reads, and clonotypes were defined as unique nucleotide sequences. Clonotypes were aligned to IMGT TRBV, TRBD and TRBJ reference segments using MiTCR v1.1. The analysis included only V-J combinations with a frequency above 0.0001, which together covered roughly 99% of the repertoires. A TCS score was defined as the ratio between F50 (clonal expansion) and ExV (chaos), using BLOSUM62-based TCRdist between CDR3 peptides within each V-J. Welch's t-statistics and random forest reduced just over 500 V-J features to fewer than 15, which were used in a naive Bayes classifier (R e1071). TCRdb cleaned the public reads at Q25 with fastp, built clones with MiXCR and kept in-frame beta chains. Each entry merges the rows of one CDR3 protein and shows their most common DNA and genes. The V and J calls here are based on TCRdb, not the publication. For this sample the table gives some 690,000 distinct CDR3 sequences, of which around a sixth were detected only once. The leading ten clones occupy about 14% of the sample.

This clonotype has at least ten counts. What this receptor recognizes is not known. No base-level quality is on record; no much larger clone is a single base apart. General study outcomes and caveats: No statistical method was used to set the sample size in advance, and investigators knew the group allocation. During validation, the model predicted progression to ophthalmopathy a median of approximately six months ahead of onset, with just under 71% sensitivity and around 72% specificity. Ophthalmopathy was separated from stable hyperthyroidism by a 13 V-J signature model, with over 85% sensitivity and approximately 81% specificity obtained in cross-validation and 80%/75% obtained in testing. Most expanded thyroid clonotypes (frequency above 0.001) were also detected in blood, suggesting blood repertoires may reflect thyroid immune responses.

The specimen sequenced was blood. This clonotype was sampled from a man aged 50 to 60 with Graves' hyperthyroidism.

In nucleotides, the sequence is TGTGCCAGCAGTTCTGACAGCGACACCTCTGGAAACACCATATATTTT. Its coded protein is CASSSDSDTSGNTIYF. Recombination linked TRBV28 to TRBJ1-3; matching of 5 bases hints at TRBD1 as the D gene. Including cysteine and phenylalanine, the CDR3 has 16 amino acids. The read is trimmed to its CDR3 DNA, 48 bases read in frame from base 1. The germline V gene supplies CDR1 MDHEN and CDR2 SYDVKM. V and J lose 4 bases and 0 bases, and a span of 13 bases separates them. Reference TRBV28 and TRBJ1-3 proteins supply the regions before and after the CDR3; the full variable domain is: DVKVTQSSRYLVKRTGEKVFLECVQDMDHENMFWYRQDPGLGLRLIYFSYDVKMKEKGDIPEGYSVSREKKERFSLILESASTNQTSMYLCASSSDSDTSGNTIYFGEGSWLTVV.